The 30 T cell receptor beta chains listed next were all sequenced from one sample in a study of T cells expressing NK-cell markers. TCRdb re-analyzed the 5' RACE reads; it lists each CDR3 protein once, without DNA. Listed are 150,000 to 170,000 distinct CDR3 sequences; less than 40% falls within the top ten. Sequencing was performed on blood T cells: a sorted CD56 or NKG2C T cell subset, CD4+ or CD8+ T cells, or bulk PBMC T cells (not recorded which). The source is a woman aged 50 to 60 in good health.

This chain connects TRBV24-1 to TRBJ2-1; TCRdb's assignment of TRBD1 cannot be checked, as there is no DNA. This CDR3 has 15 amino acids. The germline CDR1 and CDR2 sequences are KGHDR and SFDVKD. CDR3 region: CATSDPTGGYNEQFF.

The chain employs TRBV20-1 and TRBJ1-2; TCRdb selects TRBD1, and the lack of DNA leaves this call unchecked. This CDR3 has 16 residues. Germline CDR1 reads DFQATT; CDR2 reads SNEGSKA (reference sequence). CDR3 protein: CSARDLTGVRDYGYTF.

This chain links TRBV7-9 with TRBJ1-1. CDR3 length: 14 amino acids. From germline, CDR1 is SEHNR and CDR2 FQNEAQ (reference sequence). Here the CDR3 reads CASSLPVGVTEAFF.

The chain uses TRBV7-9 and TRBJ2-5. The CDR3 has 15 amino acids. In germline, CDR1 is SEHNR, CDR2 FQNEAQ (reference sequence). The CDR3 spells CASSLSGPRRETQYF.

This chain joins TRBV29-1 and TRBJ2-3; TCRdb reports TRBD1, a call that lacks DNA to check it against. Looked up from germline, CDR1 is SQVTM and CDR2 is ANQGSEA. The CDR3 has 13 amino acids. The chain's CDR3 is CSFEGDRTDTQYF.

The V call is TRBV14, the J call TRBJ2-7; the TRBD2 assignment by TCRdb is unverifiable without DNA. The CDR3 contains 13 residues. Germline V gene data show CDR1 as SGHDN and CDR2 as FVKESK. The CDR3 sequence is CASSVAGHYEQYF.

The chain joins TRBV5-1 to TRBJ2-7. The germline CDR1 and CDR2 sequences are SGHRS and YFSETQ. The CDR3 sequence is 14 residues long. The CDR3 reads CASSSLQGAYEQYF.

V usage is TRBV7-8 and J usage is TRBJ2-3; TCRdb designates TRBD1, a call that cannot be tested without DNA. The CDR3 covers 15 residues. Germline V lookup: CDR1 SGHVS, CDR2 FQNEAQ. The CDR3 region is CASSLAGQGSDTQYF.

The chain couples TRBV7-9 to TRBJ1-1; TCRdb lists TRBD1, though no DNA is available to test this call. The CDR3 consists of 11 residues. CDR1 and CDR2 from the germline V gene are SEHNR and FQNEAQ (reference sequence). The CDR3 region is CASRGDTEAFF.

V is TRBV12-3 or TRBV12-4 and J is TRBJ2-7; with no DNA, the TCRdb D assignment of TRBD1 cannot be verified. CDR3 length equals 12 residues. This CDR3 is CASREQVWEQYF.

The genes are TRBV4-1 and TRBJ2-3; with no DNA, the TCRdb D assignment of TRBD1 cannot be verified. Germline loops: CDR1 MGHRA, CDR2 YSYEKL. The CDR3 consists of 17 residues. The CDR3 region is CASSRSTLGGILDTQYF.

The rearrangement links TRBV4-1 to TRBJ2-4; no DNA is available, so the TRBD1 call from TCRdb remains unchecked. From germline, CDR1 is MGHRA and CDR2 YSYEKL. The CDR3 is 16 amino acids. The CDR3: CASSLHLQGARNIQYF.

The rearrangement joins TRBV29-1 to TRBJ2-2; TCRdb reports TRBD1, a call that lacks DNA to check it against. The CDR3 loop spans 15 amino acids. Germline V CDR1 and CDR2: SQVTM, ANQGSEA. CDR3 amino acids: CSVPAQTPNTGELFF.

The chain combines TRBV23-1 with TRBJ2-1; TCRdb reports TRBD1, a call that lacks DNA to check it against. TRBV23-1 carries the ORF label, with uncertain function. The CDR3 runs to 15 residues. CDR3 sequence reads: CASRLDRGLYNEQFF.

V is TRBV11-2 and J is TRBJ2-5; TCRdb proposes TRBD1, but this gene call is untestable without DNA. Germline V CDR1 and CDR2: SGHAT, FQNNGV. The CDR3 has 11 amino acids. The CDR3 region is CASSLEGGQYF.

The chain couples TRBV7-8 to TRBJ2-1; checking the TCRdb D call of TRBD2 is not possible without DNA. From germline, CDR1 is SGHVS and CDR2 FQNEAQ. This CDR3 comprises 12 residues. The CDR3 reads CASSSKTSGGFF.

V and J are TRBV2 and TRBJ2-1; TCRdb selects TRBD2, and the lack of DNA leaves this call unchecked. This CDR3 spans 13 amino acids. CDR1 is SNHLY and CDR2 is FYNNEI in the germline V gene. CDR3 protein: CASGTSVNNEQFF.

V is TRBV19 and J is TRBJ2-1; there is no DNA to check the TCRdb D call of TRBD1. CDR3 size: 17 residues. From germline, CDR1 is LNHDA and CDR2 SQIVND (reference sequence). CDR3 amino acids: CASSPGGGTSSYNEQFF.

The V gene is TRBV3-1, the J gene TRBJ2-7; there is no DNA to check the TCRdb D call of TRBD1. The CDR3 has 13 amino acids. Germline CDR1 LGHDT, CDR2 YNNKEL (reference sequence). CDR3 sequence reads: CASSQGEPGEQYF.

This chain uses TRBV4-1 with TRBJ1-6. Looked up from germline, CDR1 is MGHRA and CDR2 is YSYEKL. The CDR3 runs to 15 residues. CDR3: CASSGGWVRDSPLHF.

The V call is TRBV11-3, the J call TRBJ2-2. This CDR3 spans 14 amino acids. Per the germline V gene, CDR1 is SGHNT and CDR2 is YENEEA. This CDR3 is CASREGANTGELFF.

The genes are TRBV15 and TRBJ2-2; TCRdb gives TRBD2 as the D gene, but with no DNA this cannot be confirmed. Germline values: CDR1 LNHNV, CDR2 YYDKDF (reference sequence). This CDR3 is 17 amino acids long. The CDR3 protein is CATSSSRTSGNTGELFF.

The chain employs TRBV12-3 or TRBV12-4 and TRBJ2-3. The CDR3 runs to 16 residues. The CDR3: CASSLNMGLAYDTQYF.

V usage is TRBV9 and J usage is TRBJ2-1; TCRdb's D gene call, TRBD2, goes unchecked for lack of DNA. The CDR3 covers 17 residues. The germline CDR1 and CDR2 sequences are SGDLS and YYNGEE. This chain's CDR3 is CASSVSQTSGNDNEQFF.

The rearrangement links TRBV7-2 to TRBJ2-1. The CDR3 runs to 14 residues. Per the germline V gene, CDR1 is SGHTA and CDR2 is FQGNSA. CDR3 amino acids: CASSHLFDGNEQFF.

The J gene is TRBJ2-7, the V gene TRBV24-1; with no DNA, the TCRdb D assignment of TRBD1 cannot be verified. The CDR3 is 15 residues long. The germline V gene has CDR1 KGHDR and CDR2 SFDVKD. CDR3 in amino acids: CATSDPSGGEYEQYF.

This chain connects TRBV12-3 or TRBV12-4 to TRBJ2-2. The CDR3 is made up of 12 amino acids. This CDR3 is CASSNDTGELFF.

The CDR3 sequence: CASSHALEGRDTQYF. The chain carries TRBV7-9 and TRBJ2-3; TCRdb's D call of TRBD2 is untestable without DNA. CDR1 is SEHNR and CDR2 is FQNEAQ in the germline V gene (reference sequence). The CDR3 runs to 15 residues.

CDR3: CASSLDPIAKNIQYF. This rearrangement joins TRBV11-2 to TRBJ2-4. The germline CDR1 and CDR2 sequences are SGHAT and FQNNGV. The CDR3 contains 15 residues. The full variable domain, rest sourced from reference TRBV11-2 and TRBJ2-4, is EAGVAQSPRYKIIEKRQSVAFWCNPISGHATLYWYQQILGQGPKLLIQFQNNGVVDDSQLPKDRFSAERLKGVDSTLKIQPAKLEDSAVYLCASSLDPIAKNIQYFGAGTRLSVL.

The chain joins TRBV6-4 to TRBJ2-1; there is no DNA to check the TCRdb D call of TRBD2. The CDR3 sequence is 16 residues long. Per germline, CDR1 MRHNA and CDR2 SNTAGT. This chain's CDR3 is CASSDSGTSGSNEQFF.